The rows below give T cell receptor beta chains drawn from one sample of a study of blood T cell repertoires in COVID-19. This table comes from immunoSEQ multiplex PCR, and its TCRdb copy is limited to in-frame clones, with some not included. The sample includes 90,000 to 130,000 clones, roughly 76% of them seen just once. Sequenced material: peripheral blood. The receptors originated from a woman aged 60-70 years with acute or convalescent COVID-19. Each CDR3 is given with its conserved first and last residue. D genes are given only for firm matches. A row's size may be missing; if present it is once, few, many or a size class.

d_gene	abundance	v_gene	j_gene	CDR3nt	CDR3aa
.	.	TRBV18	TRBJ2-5	TGTGCCAGCTCACCAAGTAGCGAGACCCAGTACTTC	CASSPSSETQYF
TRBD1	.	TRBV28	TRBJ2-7	TGTGCCAGCAGTACCCCGGGACAGGCCCGCGAGCAGTACTTC	CASSTPGQAREQYF
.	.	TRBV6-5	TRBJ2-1	TGTGCCAGCTGGGCGACCCCTGAGCAGTTCTTC	CASWATPEQFF
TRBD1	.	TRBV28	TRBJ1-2	TGTGCCAGCAGTTTGGGACAGGGGGCGCTTTATGGCTACACCTTC	CASSLGQGALYGYTF
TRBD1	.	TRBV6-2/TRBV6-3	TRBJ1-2	TGTGCCAGCAGCGAACAGGGGCCCTATGGCTACACCTTC	CASSEQGPYGYTF
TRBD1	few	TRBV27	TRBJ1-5	TGTGCCAGCAGTTTAGGGGGGACAGTCAACAATCAGCCCCAGCATTTT	CASSLGGTVNNQPQHF
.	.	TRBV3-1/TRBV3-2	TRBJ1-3	TGTGCCAGCAGCCAAGGATGGGCCTCCCAGGGAAACACCATATATTTT	CASSQGWASQGNTIYF
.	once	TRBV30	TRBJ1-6	TGTGCCTGGAGTGTACAGGAGGGTTCACCCCTCCACTTT	CAWSVQEGSPLHF
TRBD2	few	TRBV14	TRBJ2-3	TGTGCCAGCAGCCAATATCTGGGGAGGGCAGATACGCAGTATTTT	CASSQYLGRADTQYF
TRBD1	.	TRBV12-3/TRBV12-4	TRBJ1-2	TGTGCCAGCAGTTCGGGACAGAACTATGGCTACACCTTC	CASSSGQNYGYTF